The clone carrying this T cell receptor (beta chain) occurred many times. The antigen is unknown. With a much larger clone just one base away, this may be a read error. This sample was taken from a study of blood T cells in healthy people across ages. Every sample yielded at least 6.5 million isolated PBMCs. Germline V gene data show CDR1 as KGHDR and CDR2 as SFDVKD. With 3 bases removed from V and 11 bases from J, the gap between germline ends came to 18 bases. This CDR3 contains 14 residues. Overall study findings and caveats: Investigators treated diversity estimates from one million T cells as underestimates. A strong correlation between TCR beta diversity and naive T cell percentage was seen. Age advanced and TCR beta diversity per million T cells fell, roughly linearly.

Then a second PCR, running roughly 7 to 11 cycles, was carried out with a sample-barcoded 5' primer and a J-beta primer mix. TCRdb itself ran the 5' RACE reads through MiXCR, one entry per CDR3 protein. The sample consists of some 900,000 distinct CDR3 sequences, roughly 48% of them appearing once. The sample was blood. This TCR was sampled from a man aged 25-45 years in good health. The rearrangement uses TRBV24-1 and TRBJ2-5; unclear D gene. In DNA form, the CDR3 reads TGTGCCACCAGTGATCCCTCTGACGTGGGTGAGCAGTACTTC. Amino acids: CATSDPSDVGEQYF.